This T cell receptor (beta chain) comes out of a study of cytomegalovirus exposure and HLA in healthy donors. Study in general: Some 200 million T cells yielded approximately 100 million unique TCR beta sequences, as an earlier analysis found.

This clone showed up just a few times. Its antigen is undetermined. The CDR3 spans 17 residues. V shed 1 base and J 6 bases; nucleotides not matched to a gene: 9. Germline CDR1 MNHNS, CDR2 SASEGT. The PCR used 60 Vbeta and 13 Jbeta primers. Profiling relied on immunoSEQ multiplex PCR, and the TCRdb table lists in-frame clones only, not all of them. The sample has about 120,000 clones; about 62% are singletons. Study results and limitations: Earlier analysis yielded a pattern in which most TCR beta V segments were productive about 90% or about 30% of the time. In a later analysis, TCR beta V- and J-gene trimming showed a link to a missense DCLRE1C variant.

The sequence was obtained from a woman between 40 and 50 years old in good health and CMV-seropositive. The chain couples TRBV6-1 to TRBJ2-1, with 10 bases that match TRBD1. What was sequenced was PBMCs. The CDR3 DNA sequence: TGTGCCAGCAGTGAAGGGGTTACCGGGACAGGGGTCAATGAGCAGTTCTTC. Translating gives CASSEGVTGTGVNEQFF.